This T cell receptor beta chain was recovered during a study of T cell responses to AZD1222 COVID-19 vaccine (dated by TCRdb to about 2021). As for the study more broadly: A total of under 250 trial participants underwent TCR sequencing, of whom about 210 had received two doses of AZD1222 and some 25 had received two doses of the MenACWY control vaccine. Trial participants were enrolled by age into subgroups of 18-55, 56-69 and 70-plus years, and roughly 150, 30 and 60 TCR-sequenced participants, respectively, were included in these subgroups.

The time point tag for this specimen amounts to: about 28 days (+/-7) after the second vaccine dose. Because spike-specific TCR depth and breadth did not differ between the two schedules, AZD1222 recipients who got a second dose at roughly 4 weeks were pooled with those who got a second dose at roughly 12 weeks. Vaccinee samples were obtained from the UK trials COV001 and COV002, which included a single-blind randomized controlled phase 2/3 trial of AZD1222 (ChAdOx1 nCoV-19) in healthy adults. For TCRbeta chain sequencing, PBMC samples were collected from trial participants at day 0 and at day 28 after the second dose. The CDR3 regions of human TCRbeta chains were subjected to immunosequencing. For the original study's pipeline: Repertoire TCRs were checked for matches against a reference library of SARS-CoV-2-specific TCRs that had been generated using the MIRA antigen-specificity platform. Breadth was defined as the fraction of unique TCRs that were SARS-CoV-2-associated. Depth was defined as the fraction of total T cells that were SARS-CoV-2-associated. Each spike-specific TCR was assigned to its reactive spike region and to a CD4 or CD8 class using the MIRA data. Log10-transformed breadth and depth values were compared by one-way ANOVA with Sidak's multiple comparisons tests. TCRdb's version of the immuneACCESS table is confined to in-frame rearrangements and falls short of the full clone set. An unresolved V gene accounts for under half of the shortfall where checked; the remainder is of unknown origin. V and J calls and clone size follow that table, whereas D and trimming were derived from the DNA. The sample data list about 72,000 clones, and 80% to 90% of these were observed just once. The ten largest clones capture roughly 28% of the sample.

Unmatched junction bases come to 9, with V trimmed by 0 bases and J by 3 bases. The CDR3, from cysteine to phenylalanine, totals 17 residues. Solely the CDR3 DNA is kept, with 51 bases framed from the first base. Based on the germline V gene, the CDR1 and CDR2 sequences are SGHRS and YFSETQ. Here is what the overall study found, with its caveats: Most participants were white British and females outnumbered males, and the authors suggested that clonal diversity may have been underestimated. In the small 56-69-year group, the increase in depth fell short of significance, most likely because of low power. Vaccine-associated CD4 TCRs spanned the whole spike protein, with dominant responses in regions 160-218 and 743-854. Reportedly, almost half of the unique spike-specific TCRs recognized epitopes lying outside the regions that are mutated in the B.1.351 and B.1.1.7 variants. Only five or six AZD1222 recipients were SARS-CoV-2 seropositive at baseline, limiting conclusions about previously exposed vaccinees. Because no day 14 peak-response samples were available, repertoires were characterized only after the peak T cell response. Spike-specific TCR breadth and depth rose significantly after two AZD1222 doses compared with day 0 and with MenACWY recipients.

For this clone: Its antigen remains undetermined. Base qualities are not provided; no much larger clone lies one nucleotide away.

Specimen: peripheral blood, collected 28 days after the second AZD1222 dose. The rearrangement joined TRBV5-1 to TRBJ2-1, and 7 junctional nucleotides match TRBD2. This clonotype was obtained from an adult who received the AZD1222 COVID-19 vaccine. The DNA reads as follows: TGCGCCAGCAGCTTGGGTGGGAGGACTAGTGGCTACAATGAGCAGTTCTTC. Translated, it gives CASSLGGRTSGYNEQFF.